Listed here are 9 T cell receptor beta chains from one sample, sequenced in a study of blood T cell repertoires in COVID-19. The repertoire was sequenced with immunoSEQ multiplex PCR; TCRdb's copy has only in-frame clones and lacks some. Of around 80,000 clones in the sample, more than 75% were seen once. The source material was peripheral blood. The receptor source for this set is a woman aged 80 or older with active or convalescent COVID-19.

The chain employs TRBV11-2 and TRBJ2-1, with a tentative D call TRBD1 (5 bases). Germline V gives CDR1 SGHAT, CDR2 FQNNGV. V was pared by 1 base and J by 10 bases, with 14 bases between. CDR3 length equals 14 residues. CDR3 nucleotide sequence: TGTGCCAGCAGCTTAGGGATAGGGGTGCGGGAGCAGTTCTTC. It codes for CASSLGIGVREQFF.

The CDR3 nucleotides are TGTGCCATCAGTGAACCGGGCTACGAGCAGTACTTC. This codes for CAISEPGYEQYF. The chain has TRBV10-3 and TRBJ2-7; D is unresolved. The CDR3 length is 12 residues. Trimming left V 3 bases short and J 3 bases short, with 6 bases between. Germline V gene data show CDR1 as ENHRY and CDR2 as SYGVKD.

The gene calls are TRBV7-2 and TRBJ2-4, with 7 bases lining up with TRBD1. CDR3 length equals 13 residues. Unmatched junction bases numbered 8, after V lost 7 bases and J lost 8 bases. The germline V gene has CDR1 SGHTA and CDR2 FQGNSA. The CDR3 region is CASTLGDRDIQYF. As DNA, the CDR3 is TGTGCCAGCACTTTAGGTGACAGGGACATTCAGTACTTC. Complete variable domain (other parts from reference TRBV7-2 and TRBJ2-4): GAGVSQSPSNKVTEKGKDVELRCDPISGHTALYWYRQSLGQGLEFLIYFQGNSAPDKSGLPSDRFSAERTGGSVSTLTIQRTQQEDSAVYLCASTLGDRDIQYFGAGTRLSVL.

This clone showed up just once. CDR3 amino acids: CASSLGTGADGHEQYF. In DNA form, the CDR3 reads TGTGCCAGCAGCTTGGGGACAGGCGCCGACGGGCACGAGCAGTACTTC. This sequence joins TRBV11-2 and TRBJ2-7; 8 positions match TRBD1. The germline gives CDR1 SGHAT, CDR2 FQNNGV. The V segment lost 3 bases and the J segment 5 bases; nucleotides outside the gene matches: 12. The CDR3 covers 16 residues.

V usage is TRBV5-1 and J usage is TRBJ2-1; D unresolved. CDR3 length: 15 amino acids. Between the trimmed V and J ends, which lost 0 bases and 5 bases, there was a span of 12 bases. Germline lookup yields CDR1 SGHRS and CDR2 YFSETQ. The CDR3 DNA sequence: TGCGCCAGCAGCTTGGGTGACTCTATAAACAATGAGCAGTTCTTC. Translation: CASSLGDSINNEQFF. The full variable domain, rest sourced from reference TRBV5-1 and TRBJ2-1, is KAGVTQTPRYLIKTRGQQVTLSCSPISGHRSVSWYQQTPGQGLQFLFEYFSETQRNKGNFPGRFSGRQFSNSRSEMNVSTLELGDSALYLCASSLGDSINNEQFFGPGTRLTVL.

This clone was seen a single time. The CDR3 nucleotides read TGTGCCAGCAGTGAAGGGACTATGCAGTATTTT. Its translation is CASSEGTMQYF. This sequence joins TRBV6-1 and TRBJ2-3, with a tentative D call TRBD2 (6 bases). V gave up 1 base and J gave up 11 bases, with 7 bases separating them. Germline-derived CDR1 and CDR2 are MNHNS and SASEGT. The CDR3 length is 11 residues.

This clone was detected only once. The CDR3 DNA sequence: TGTGCAAGTCGCTTAGGGGAGGGACATTCAGAGACCCAGTACTTC. Protein sequence: CASRLGEGHSETQYF. The V and J genes are TRBV12-2 and TRBJ2-5; the table gives TRBD2 as D, unverified against the DNA. TRBV12-2 is a pseudogene. The CDR3 contains 15 residues.

V is TRBV2 and J is TRBJ2-1; D possibly corresponds to TRBD1 (7 bases). The CDR3 totals 16 residues. V gave up 2 bases and J gave up 4 bases, with 15 bases separating them. The germline V gene encodes CDR1 SNHLY and CDR2 FYNNEI. Here the CDR3 reads CASSERSGGIYNEQFF. In DNA form, the CDR3 reads TGTGCCAGCAGTGAAAGGTCAGGGGGGATTTACAATGAGCAGTTCTTC.

The chain employs TRBV5-1 and TRBJ2-2; 8 bases agree with TRBD1. The CDR3 is made up of 16 amino acids. Unmatched junction bases numbered 12, after V lost 5 bases and J lost 6 bases. The germline CDR1 and CDR2 sequences are SGHRS and YFSETQ. CDR3 nucleotides: TGCGCCAGCAGAAAAAGGACAGGGTCCCTCCCCGGGGAGCTGTTTTTT. Residues: CASRKRTGSLPGELFF.